These 11 T cell receptor beta chains originate from one sample sequenced in a study of blood T cell repertoires in COVID-19. Method: immunoSEQ multiplex PCR; TCRdb's copy keeps in-frame clones and lacks some. The sample lists 200,000 to 250,000 clones, 87% seen once, with roughly 2% in the top ten. The sequenced sample consisted of peripheral blood. Receptor source: a man aged 40-55 years with active or convalescent COVID-19.

This clone was seen just once. The chain combines TRBV19 with TRBJ2-7; TRBD2 aligns across 14 bases. Germline V gene data show CDR1 as LNHDA and CDR2 as SQIVND (reference sequence). V was pared by 3 bases and J by 7 bases, with 2 bases of the junction left unmatched. There are 14 residues in the CDR3. CDR3 amino acids: CASSMGLAGEEQYF. The CDR3 nucleotides are TGTGCCAGTAGTATGGGACTAGCGGGGGAAGAGCAGTACTTC.

Ten or more counts support this clone. The chain couples TRBV4-1 to TRBJ1-5; weak D call: TRBD1 (5 bases). Germline CDR1 and CDR2: MGHRA and YSYEKL. The CDR3 loop spans 16 amino acids. Trimming took 2 bases from V and 0 from J, leaving 11 bases between them. CDR3 sequence reads: CASSQPTGRSNQPQHF. CDR3 DNA sequence: TGCGCCAGCAGCCAACCTACAGGTCGTAGCAATCAGCCCCAGCATTTT.

The V and J genes are TRBV29-1 and TRBJ2-5, with 7 bases lining up with TRBD2. This CDR3 spans 16 amino acids. In germline, CDR1 is SQVTM, CDR2 ANQGSEA. The J segment lost 4 bases and the V segment lost 1 base, leaving 12 bases of the junction unmatched. The CDR3 DNA follows: TGCAGCGTTGAAGGGGAGCCTAGCGGAACAGGAGAGACCCAGTACTTC. This codes for CSVEGEPSGTGETQYF.

The chain links TRBV2 to TRBJ2-7; 12 nucleotides match TRBD1. The CDR3 covers 15 residues. V lost 5 bases and J lost 5; bases outside the gene matches: 7. Germline-derived CDR1 and CDR2 are SNHLY and FYNNEI. CDR3 nucleotides: TGTGCCAGCAGTCCACCGGGGACAGGGGGCCACGAGCAGTACTTC. Its protein product is CASSPPGTGGHEQYF.

This chain uses TRBV5-1 with TRBJ2-1; 9 bases fit TRBD2. The CDR3 is made up of 16 amino acids. V was pared by 1 base and J by 8 bases, with 10 bases of the junction left unmatched. In germline, CDR1 is SGHRS, CDR2 YFSETQ. The CDR3 nucleotides are TGCGCCAGCAGCTTGACACCCATCACTAGCGGGTATGAGCAGTTCTTC. Amino acids: CASSLTPITSGYEQFF.

This rearrangement joins TRBV7-9 to TRBJ2-4, with D maybe TRBD2 (5 bases). Germline V gene data show CDR1 as SEHNR and CDR2 as FQNEAQ (reference sequence). V was shortened by 2 bases and J by 0 bases, with 8 bases between the two germline ends. The CDR3 is 15 amino acids. The CDR3 region is CASSLSGRAKNIQYF. In DNA, the CDR3 is TGTGCCAGCAGCTTATCGGGGAGAGCCAAAAACATTCAGTACTTC.

The chain links TRBV30 to TRBJ2-3, with 7 bases aligning to TRBD1. V shed 7 bases and J 0 bases; nucleotides not matched to a gene: 7. Germline CDR1 and CDR2: GTSNPN and SVGIG (reference sequence). The CDR3 is 14 residues long. CDR3 nucleotide sequence: TGTGCCTACCAGGACAGGAGCAGCACAGATACGCAGTATTTT. The encoded protein is CAYQDRSSTDTQYF.

The chain is built from TRBV7-2 and TRBJ2-1; tentatively, D is TRBD2 (5 bases). This CDR3 spans 15 amino acids. Trimming left V 5 bases short and J 0 bases short, with 11 bases between. Germline CDR1 is SGHTA and CDR2 is FQGNSA. CDR3 loop: CASSPDSSSYNEQFF. The CDR3 bases are TGTGCCAGCAGCCCGGACTCCAGCTCCTACAATGAGCAGTTCTTC.

In regard to this clone: One end of the junction does not line up with germline, which may come from a read error. The chain employs TRBV7-7 and TRBJ2-1; D unresolved. The CDR3 has 15 residues. Germline V lookup: CDR1 SSHAT, CDR2 FNYEAQ (reference sequence). CDR3 DNA sequence: TGTGCTAGCAGCTTAACAACCGCTTCCTACAATGAGCAGTTCTTC. This sequence encodes CASSLTTASYNEQFF.

This chain joins TRBV7-8 and TRBJ2-7, with D possibly matching TRBD1 (6 bases). Germline assignment: CDR1 SGHVS and CDR2 FQNEAQ. Deletions cut 5 bases from V and 2 bases from J, with 10 bases between. This CDR3 region has 13 residues. The chain's CDR3 is CASSLRDTYEQYF. The CDR3 bases are TGTGCCAGCAGCCTTCGGGACACCTACGAGCAGTACTTC.

The rearrangement joins TRBV7-3 to TRBJ2-7, with 9 bases fitting TRBD1. The CDR3 extends over 16 amino acids. With V trimmed by 1 base and J by 2 bases, 6 bases remained unmatched. Per germline, CDR1 SGHTA and CDR2 FQGTGA. DNA of the CDR3: TGTGCCAGCAGCTTAAAAGGGACAGGGTTCCCCTACGAGCAGTACTTC. Protein product: CASSLKGTGFPYEQYF.